The 4 T cell receptor beta chains below all came from one sample that was sequenced in a study of Graves' ophthalmopathy and Graves' hyperthyroidism. Investigators amplified TCR beta CDR3 regions from RNA transcripts. RT-PCR with HTBI primers came first, then second-round multiplex PCR. Using its own MiXCR run on the multiplex PCR reads, TCRdb lists one record per CDR3 protein. This table holds about 220,000 distinct CDR3 sequences, about 22% found once. Specimen: peripheral blood. The receptors stem from a woman in her 50s with Graves' ophthalmopathy.

This clonotype has a count of ten or more. The rearrangement joins TRBV12-3 or TRBV12-4 to TRBJ1-5, with 9 positions matching TRBD1. With 2 bases clipped from V and 4 bases from J, the junction kept 6 bases outside the gene matches. This CDR3 contains 16 residues. CDR3 residues: CASSLRGTGLNQPQHF. CDR3 sequence (DNA): TGTGCCAGCAGTTTACGCGGGACAGGGTTGAATCAGCCCCAGCATTTT.

This clonotype was detected once. This chain joins TRBV12-3 or TRBV12-4 and TRBJ2-7; 7 nucleotides line up with TRBD2. The CDR3 extends over 15 amino acids. The J segment lost 0 bases and the V segment lost 5 bases, leaving 7 bases of the junction unmatched. CDR3 in DNA: TGTGCCAGCAGTCTCCACGGGGGGAACTCCTACGAGCAGTACTTC. Translated: CASSLHGGNSYEQYF.

This clonotype has ten or more counts. Germline and junction disagree at one end, which may indicate a read error. The chain is built from TRBV7-8 and TRBJ2-2, with D maybe TRBD2 (5 bases). The CDR3 is 13 amino acids. The germline CDR1 and CDR2 sequences are SGHVS and FQNEAQ. The CDR3, as DNA: TGTGCCAGCAGCTTTGCTAACACCGGGGAACTGTTTTTT. Translated: CASSFANTGELFF.

This clonotype was found many times. J is TRBJ2-7 and V is TRBV5-1; TRBD2 matches 11 bases. V was pared by 4 bases and J by 5 bases, with 5 bases of the junction left unmatched. The CDR3 contains 14 residues. From germline, CDR1 is SGHRS and CDR2 YFSETQ. CDR3 nucleotide sequence: TGCGCCAGCAGCACTACTAGCGGGAGCAACGAGCAGTACTTC. Translated, it gives CASSTTSGSNEQYF.